Below are 20 T cell receptor beta chains sequenced from a single sample in a study of shared clonotypes between healthy human individuals. Profiled with immunoSEQ multiplex PCR; TCRdb holds only in-frame clones, not every one. The repertoire has over a million clones, roughly 97% of them found once; the top ten carry 1.2%. Source material: naive CD4+ T cells sorted from blood. The subset here: CD45RA+ positively selected. All receptors derive from a man aged 25 to 40 in good health.

The J gene is TRBJ2-5, the V gene TRBV27; 7 positions match TRBD1. CDR3 length equals 16 residues. Looked up from germline, CDR1 is MNHEY and CDR2 is SMNVEV (reference sequence). V dropped 5 bases and J dropped 5; count of bases not matched to a gene: 14. The CDR3, as DNA: TGTGCCAGCAGTCCCCGACAGGGTGGGATGGAGGAGACCCAGTACTTC. It codes for CASSPRQGGMEETQYF.

This rearrangement joins TRBV9 to TRBJ2-2; 7 nucleotides line up with TRBD2. Unmatched junction bases numbered 8, after V lost 0 bases and J lost 6 bases. CDR3 length: 16 residues. Germline V lookup: CDR1 SGDLS, CDR2 YYNGEE. CDR3 amino acids: CASSVGLAVGAGELFF. The CDR3 DNA follows: TGTGCCAGCAGCGTAGGGCTAGCGGTGGGGGCCGGGGAGCTGTTTTTT. Together with reference TRBV9 and TRBJ2-2, the CDR3 gives the full variable domain: DSGVTQTPKHLITATGQRVTLRCSPRSGDLSVYWYQQSLDQGLQFLIQYYNGEERAKGNILERFSAQQFPDLHSELNLSSLELGDSALYFCASSVGLAVGAGELFFGEGSRLTVL.

The chain recombines TRBV6-4 with TRBJ1-2, with D unclear. Trimming took off 5 bases at V and 10 bases at J, with 14 bases between the two ends. The CDR3 consists of 12 residues. Germline assignment: CDR1 MRHNA and CDR2 SNTAGT. The CDR3 sequence is CASSTLAVNYTF. CDR3 bases: TGTGCCAGCAGTACTCTGGCGGTTAACTACACCTTC.

As to this clone: The same CDR3 can be traced to other DNA sequences in this sample. V gene TRBV30 combines with J gene TRBJ1-3, with D perhaps matching TRBD1 (5 bases). Germline V gene data show CDR1 as GTSNPN and CDR2 as SVGIG (reference sequence). The CDR3 contains 12 residues. CDR3 protein: CAWGSSGNTIYF. In DNA form, the CDR3 reads TGTGCTTGGGGCTCCTCTGGAAACACCATATATTTT.

This sequence joins TRBV11-3 and TRBJ1-2, with D maybe TRBD1 (6 bases). The CDR3 covers 14 residues. Germline CDR1 and CDR2: SGHNT and YENEEA. V lost 2 bases and J 5 bases, leaving 12 bases between the germline ends. The CDR3 sequence: CASSLQGLVYGYTF. For the CDR3, the DNA is TGTGCCAGCAGCTTACAGGGGTTAGTGTATGGCTACACCTTC.

This sequence joins TRBV11-2 and TRBJ2-7, with a tentative D call TRBD1 (5 bases). The ends were cut back, 4 bases at V and 6 bases at J, with 13 bases in the middle. Germline CDR1 SGHAT, CDR2 FQNNGV. This CDR3 spans 13 amino acids. The CDR3 here is CASSSIGASEQYF. The CDR3 nucleotides are TGTGCCAGCAGCTCCATAGGGGCTAGCGAGCAGTACTTC.

The gene calls are TRBV13 and TRBJ2-1; TRBD1 matches at 8 bases. This CDR3 has 15 amino acids. V gave up 0 bases and J gave up 12 bases; unmatched junction bases: 10. The V gene's germline CDR1 is PRHDT and CDR2 FYEKMQ (reference sequence). The CDR3 region is CASSLGDRGLVRQFF. CDR3 nucleotides: TGTGCCAGCAGCTTAGGAGACAGGGGACTTGTTAGGCAGTTCTTC.

The chain carries TRBV27 and TRBJ1-3, with a weak D call TRBD1 (6 bases). V was pared by 5 bases and J by 1 base, with 12 bases between. This CDR3 has 15 amino acids. Germline CDR1 is MNHEY and CDR2 is SMNVEV (reference sequence). The CDR3 coding sequence is TGTGCCAGCAGTCAAGTAGGGGGTTCTGGAAACACCATATATTTT. Its translation is CASSQVGGSGNTIYF.

V is TRBV6-5 and J is TRBJ2-7; no reliable D call. Trimming took off 10 bases at V and 2 bases at J, with 21 bases between the two ends. This CDR3 spans 15 amino acids. Germline V gene lookup returns CDR1 MNHEY and CDR2 SVGAGI. The CDR3 DNA reads as TGTGCCATCAGAGGCGGACGAGGATTCGCCTACGAGCAGTACTTC. Its protein is CAIRGGRGFAYEQYF.

The chain combines TRBV7-6 with TRBJ2-5, with 7 bases lining up with TRBD1. V dropped 2 bases and J dropped 4; count of bases not matched to a gene: 4. CDR1 is SGHVS and CDR2 is FNYEAQ in the germline V gene. This CDR3 spans 14 amino acids. The CDR3 DNA sequence: TGTGCCAGCAGCTTACGGACAGGAGGAGAGACCCAGTACTTC. Protein sequence: CASSLRTGGETQYF.

The V call is TRBV7-9, the J call TRBJ2-1, with D tentatively TRBD2 (5 bases). The germline V and J ends were trimmed by 9 bases and 6 bases, with 12 bases remaining between them. This CDR3 is built from 12 residues. CDR1 is SEHNR and CDR2 is FQNEAQ in the germline V gene (reference sequence). CDR3 amino acids: CASDGRSNEQFF. The CDR3 bases are TGTGCCAGTGATGGGAGAAGCAATGAGCAGTTCTTC.

V is TRBV29-1 and J is TRBJ1-1; D gene ambiguous. The ends were cut back, 1 base at V and 0 bases at J, with 6 bases in the middle. CDR3 length: 13 residues. The germline V gene encodes CDR1 SQVTM and CDR2 ANQGSEA. DNA of the CDR3: TGCAGCGTTGAAGCCCAGGTGAACACTGAAGCTTTCTTT. It yields the protein CSVEAQVNTEAFF. Full variable domain (missing parts from reference TRBV29-1 and TRBJ1-1): SAVISQKPSRDICQRGTSLTIQCQVDSQVTMMFWYRQQPGQSLTLIATANQGSEATYESGFVIDKFPISRPNLTFSTLTVSNMSPEDSSIYLCSVEAQVNTEAFFGQGTRLTVV.

The chain links TRBV6-1 to TRBJ1-5; 8 bases are shared with TRBD1. The V segment lost 7 bases and the J segment 3 bases; nucleotides outside the gene matches: 5. The CDR3 sequence is 14 residues long. In germline, CDR1 is MNHNS, CDR2 SASEGT. CDR3 in amino acids: CASTKDRANQPQHF. The CDR3 DNA reads TGTGCCAGCACTAAGGACAGGGCCAATCAGCCCCAGCATTTT.

The V and J genes are TRBV28 and TRBJ1-2; no definite D call. The CDR3 sequence is 16 residues long. V was pared by 6 bases and J by 4 bases, with 21 bases between. Germline V lookup: CDR1 MDHEN, CDR2 SYDVKM. The CDR3, as DNA: TGTGCCAGCAGCCGCCTTTATAAGGGTGGCTTCTATGGCTACACCTTC. Translating gives CASSRLYKGGFYGYTF.

This clone showed up just once. The chain has TRBV6-5 and TRBJ2-1; D is ambiguous. The CDR3 loop spans 15 amino acids. V was shortened by 2 bases and J by 5 bases, with 13 bases between the two germline ends. Germline CDR1 and CDR2: MNHEY and SVGAGI. In nucleotides, the CDR3 is TGTGCCAGCAGTTACGCCCCCTCTTTGGACAATGAGCAGTTCTTC. This gives the protein CASSYAPSLDNEQFF.

This clone appeared once. V usage is TRBV11-2 and J usage is TRBJ2-2; TRBD1 matches 7 bases. This CDR3 has 17 amino acids. Trimming cost V 1 base and J 4 bases; bases outside gene matches: 9. CDR1 is SGHAT and CDR2 is FQNNGV in the germline V gene. The CDR3 is CASSLVGQGQSTGELFF. In nucleotides, the CDR3 is TGTGCCAGCAGCTTAGTAGGCCAGGGACAGAGCACCGGGGAGCTGTTTTTT.

The genes are TRBV5-1 and TRBJ1-1; D is ambiguous. Trimming removed 2 bases from V and 0 bases from J, with 11 bases in between. The CDR3 consists of 15 residues. The V gene's germline CDR1 is SGHRS and CDR2 YFSETQ. CDR3 amino acids: CASSLPQALNTEAFF. The DNA of the CDR3 is TGCGCCAGCAGCTTACCCCAGGCCCTGAACACTGAAGCTTTCTTT.

The chain carries TRBV5-1 and TRBJ2-5; D may be TRBD2 (5 bases). The CDR3 is made up of 14 amino acids. CDR1 is SGHRS and CDR2 is YFSETQ in the germline V gene. The V end lost 0 bases, the J end lost 1 base, and 7 bases lay between the germline ends. Here the CDR3 DNA reads TGCGCCAGCAGCTTGGGACTAAGCCAAGAGACCCAGTACTTC. Translation gives CASSLGLSQETQYF.

The chain uses TRBV18 and TRBJ2-1; 7 bases fit TRBD1. The CDR3 is 15 amino acids. The ends lost 3 bases at V and 5 bases at J; junction bases unmatched: 7. Germline V gene sequence: CDR1 KGHSH, CDR2 LQKENI. The CDR3 loop reads CASSPEGGANNEQFF. CDR3 in DNA: TGTGCCAGCTCACCGGAAGGGGGCGCGAACAATGAGCAGTTCTTC. Looking up the rest from reference TRBV18 and TRBJ2-1 gives the full variable domain: NAGVMQNPRHLVRRRGQEARLRCSPMKGHSHVYWYRQLPEEGLKFMVYLQKENIIDESGMPKERFSAEFPKEGPSILRIQQVVRGDSAAYFCASSPEGGANNEQFFGPGTRLTVL.

The chain employs TRBV7-9 and TRBJ1-1; 7 bases are shared with TRBD1. The trim removed 5 bases at V and 2 bases at J, leaving 8 bases unmatched. Per the germline V gene, CDR1 is SEHNR and CDR2 is FQNEAQ (reference sequence). The CDR3 runs to 15 residues. CDR3 residues: CASSPPRQGNTEAFF. Here the CDR3 DNA reads TGTGCCAGCAGCCCCCCCCGACAGGGTAACACTGAAGCTTTCTTT.